The TCR beta chain described here comes from a study of blood T cell repertoires in COVID-19. Whole-study context: Acute and convalescent COVID-19 samples came from the United States, Italy and Spain. T cells, B-cell-depleted T cells, or PBMCs supplied cDNA or gDNA.

The germline gives CDR1 WSHSY, CDR2 SAAADI. The CDR3 sequence is 14 residues long. Trimming took off 2 bases at V and 1 base at J, with 7 bases between the two ends. Original processing methods: Nucleated cell number was recorded as an estimate derived from reference gene primer amplification. The method was immunoSEQ multiplex PCR; TCRdb's version includes in-frame clones alone and lacks a portion of them. The D gene and trimming were derived from the DNA, and the V and J assignments and clone size from that table. The table records about 200,000 clones, roughly 90% of them present only once. Sequenced input: peripheral blood. This TCR was sampled from a woman between 45 and 65 years old with acute or convalescent COVID-19. The V and J genes are TRBV10-2 and TRBJ2-3; the D is unclear. The DNA of the CDR3 is TGCGCCAGCAGTGAGACTATCCGCACAGATACGCAGTATTTT. Protein sequence: CASSETIRTDTQYF.